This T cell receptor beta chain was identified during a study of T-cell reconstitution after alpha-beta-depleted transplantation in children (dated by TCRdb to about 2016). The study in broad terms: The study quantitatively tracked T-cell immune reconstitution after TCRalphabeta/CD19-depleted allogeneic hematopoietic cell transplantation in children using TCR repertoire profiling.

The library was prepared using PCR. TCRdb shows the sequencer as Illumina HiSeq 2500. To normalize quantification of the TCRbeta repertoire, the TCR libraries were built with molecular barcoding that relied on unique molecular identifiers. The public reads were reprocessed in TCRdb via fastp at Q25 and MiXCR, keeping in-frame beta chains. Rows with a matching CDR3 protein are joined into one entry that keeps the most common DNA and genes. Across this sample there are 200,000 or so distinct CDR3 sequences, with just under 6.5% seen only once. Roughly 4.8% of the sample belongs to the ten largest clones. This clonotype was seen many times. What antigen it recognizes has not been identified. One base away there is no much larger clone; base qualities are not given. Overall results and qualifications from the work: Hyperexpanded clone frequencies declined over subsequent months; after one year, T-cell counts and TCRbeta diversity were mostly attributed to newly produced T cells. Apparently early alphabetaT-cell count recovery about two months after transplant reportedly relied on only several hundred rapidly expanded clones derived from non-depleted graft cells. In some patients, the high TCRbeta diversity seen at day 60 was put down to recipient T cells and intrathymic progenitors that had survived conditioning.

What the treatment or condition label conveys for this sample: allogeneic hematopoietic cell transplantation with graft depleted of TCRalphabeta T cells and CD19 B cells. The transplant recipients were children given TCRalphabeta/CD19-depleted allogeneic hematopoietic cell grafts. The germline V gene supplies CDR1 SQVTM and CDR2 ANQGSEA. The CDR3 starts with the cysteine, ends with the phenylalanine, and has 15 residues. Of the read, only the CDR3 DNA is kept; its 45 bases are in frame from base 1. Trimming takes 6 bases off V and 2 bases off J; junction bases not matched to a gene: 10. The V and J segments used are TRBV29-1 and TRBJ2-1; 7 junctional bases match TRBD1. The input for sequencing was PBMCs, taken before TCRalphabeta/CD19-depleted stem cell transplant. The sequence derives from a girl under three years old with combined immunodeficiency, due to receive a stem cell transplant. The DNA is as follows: TGCAGCGTATTCAGGGGGTACCTTACCTACAATGAGCAGTTCTTC. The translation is CSVFRGYLTYNEQFF.